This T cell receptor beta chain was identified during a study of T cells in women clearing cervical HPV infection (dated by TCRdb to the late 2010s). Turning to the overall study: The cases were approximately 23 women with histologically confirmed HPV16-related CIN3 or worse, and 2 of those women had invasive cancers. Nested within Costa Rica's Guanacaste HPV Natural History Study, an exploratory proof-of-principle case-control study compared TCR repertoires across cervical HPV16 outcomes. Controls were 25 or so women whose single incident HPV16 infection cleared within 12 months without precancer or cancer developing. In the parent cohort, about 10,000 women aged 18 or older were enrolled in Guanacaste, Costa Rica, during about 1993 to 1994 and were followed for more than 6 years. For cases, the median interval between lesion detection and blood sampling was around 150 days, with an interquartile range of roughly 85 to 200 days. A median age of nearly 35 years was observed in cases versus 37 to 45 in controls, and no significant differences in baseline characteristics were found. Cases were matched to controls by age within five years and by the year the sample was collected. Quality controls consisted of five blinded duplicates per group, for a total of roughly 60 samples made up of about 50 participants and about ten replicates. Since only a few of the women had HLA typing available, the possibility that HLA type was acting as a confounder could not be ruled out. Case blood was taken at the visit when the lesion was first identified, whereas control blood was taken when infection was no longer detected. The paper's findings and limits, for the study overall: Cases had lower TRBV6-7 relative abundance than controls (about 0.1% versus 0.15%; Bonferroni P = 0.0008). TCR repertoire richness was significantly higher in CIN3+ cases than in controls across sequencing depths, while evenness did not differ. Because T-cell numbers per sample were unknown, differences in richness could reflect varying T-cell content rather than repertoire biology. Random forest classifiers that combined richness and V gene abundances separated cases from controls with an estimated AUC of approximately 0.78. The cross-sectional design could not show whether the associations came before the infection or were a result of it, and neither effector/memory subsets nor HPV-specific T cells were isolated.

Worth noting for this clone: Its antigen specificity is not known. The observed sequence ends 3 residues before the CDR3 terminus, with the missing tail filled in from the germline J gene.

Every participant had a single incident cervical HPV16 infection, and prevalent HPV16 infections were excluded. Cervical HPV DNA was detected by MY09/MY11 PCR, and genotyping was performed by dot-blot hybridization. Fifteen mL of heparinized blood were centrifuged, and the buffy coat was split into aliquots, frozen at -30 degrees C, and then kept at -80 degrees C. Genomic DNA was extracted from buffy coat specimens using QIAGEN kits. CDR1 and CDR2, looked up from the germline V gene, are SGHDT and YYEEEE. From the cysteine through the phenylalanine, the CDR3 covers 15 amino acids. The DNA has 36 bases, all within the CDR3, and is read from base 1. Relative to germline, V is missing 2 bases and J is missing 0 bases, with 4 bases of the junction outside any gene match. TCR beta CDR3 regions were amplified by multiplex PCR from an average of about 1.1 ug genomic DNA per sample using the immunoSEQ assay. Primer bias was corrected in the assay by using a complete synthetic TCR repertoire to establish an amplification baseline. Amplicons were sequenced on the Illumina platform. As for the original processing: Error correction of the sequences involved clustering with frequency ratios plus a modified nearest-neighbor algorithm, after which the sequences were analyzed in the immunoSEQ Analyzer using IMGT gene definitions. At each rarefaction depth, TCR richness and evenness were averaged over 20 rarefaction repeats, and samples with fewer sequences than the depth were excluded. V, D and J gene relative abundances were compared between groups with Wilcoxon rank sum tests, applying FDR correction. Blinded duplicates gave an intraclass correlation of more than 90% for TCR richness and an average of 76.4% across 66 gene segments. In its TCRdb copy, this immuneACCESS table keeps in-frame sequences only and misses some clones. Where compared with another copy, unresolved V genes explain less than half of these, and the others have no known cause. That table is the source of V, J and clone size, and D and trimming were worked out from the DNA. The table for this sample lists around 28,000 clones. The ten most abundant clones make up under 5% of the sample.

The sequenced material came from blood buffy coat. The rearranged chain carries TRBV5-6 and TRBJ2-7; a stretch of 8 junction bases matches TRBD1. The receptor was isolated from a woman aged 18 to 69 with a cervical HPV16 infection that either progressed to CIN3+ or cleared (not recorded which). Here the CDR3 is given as CASSFVDRASYEQYF. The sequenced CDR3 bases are TGTGCCAGCAGCTTTGTGGACAGGGCCTCCTACGAG.